Listed below are T cell receptor beta chains from one sample, sequenced in a study of OX40 agonist ivuxolimab in advanced cancers. Using immunoSEQ multiplex PCR, the repertoire was profiled, and TCRdb retains in-frame clones only, with some absent. The sample includes 40,000 or so clones, approximately 88% of them seen just once. The starting material was CD4+ or CD8+ T cells sorted from blood, obtained in a trial of the OX40 agonist ivuxolimab. The receptor set was obtained from an adult with an advanced solid tumor such as melanoma, head and neck, liver or kidney cancer. Both conserved end residues are part of each CDR3. Each record gives: V gene, clone size, D gene, J gene, CDR3 DNA, CDR3 protein. A D gene is named only where the DNA matches it firmly. Size is stated for part of the rows, as once, few or many counts, or as a class when the clone is expanded.

V gene: TRBV11-3; clone size: -; D gene: -; J gene: TRBJ2-5; CDR3 DNA: TGTGCCAGCAGCTTAGATCCCTATCTTTTAGAGACCCAGTACTTC; CDR3 protein: CASSLDPYLLETQYF
V gene: TRBV29-1; clone size: -; D gene: -; J gene: TRBJ2-2; CDR3 DNA: TGCAGCGTTGTTGGGTCGAACACCGGGGAGCTGTTTTTT; CDR3 protein: CSVVGSNTGELFF
V gene: TRBV11-3; clone size: -; D gene: -; J gene: TRBJ2-2; CDR3 DNA: TGTGCCAGCAGCCGAAGCCTAGAGACCGGGGAGCTGTTTTTT; CDR3 protein: CASSRSLETGELFF
V gene: TRBV30; clone size: -; D gene: -; J gene: TRBJ2-1; CDR3 DNA: TGTGCCTGGGAGGGACTCCGGGGTGGTGAGCAGTTCTTC; CDR3 protein: CAWEGLRGGEQFF
V gene: TRBV29-1; clone size: -; D gene: TRBD1; J gene: TRBJ2-7; CDR3 DNA: TGCAGCGCCGTTGGGGGACAGGGTAGCGAGCAGTACTTC; CDR3 protein: CSAVGGQGSEQYF
V gene: TRBV5-5; clone size: -; D gene: TRBD1; J gene: TRBJ1-2; CDR3 DNA: TGTGCCAATCCGGGACAGGGACTTGGGGGCTACACCTTC; CDR3 protein: CANPGQGLGGYTF
V gene: TRBV14; clone size: -; D gene: TRBD1; J gene: TRBJ2-2; CDR3 DNA: TGTGCCAGCAGCCAATTGGCAGGGGGCGTTGGTGGCGGGGAGCTGTTTTTT; CDR3 protein: CASSQLAGGVGGGELFF
V gene: TRBV6-1; clone size: -; D gene: TRBD1; J gene: TRBJ1-4; CDR3 DNA: TGTGCCAGCAGTGAAGTGGGGACAGCCTTTGAAAAACTGTTTTTT; CDR3 protein: CASSEVGTAFEKLFF
V gene: TRBV13; clone size: -; D gene: -; J gene: TRBJ2-7; CDR3 DNA: TGTGCCAGCAGCTTATACGGCGGCGAGCAGTACTTC; CDR3 protein: CASSLYGGEQYF
V gene: TRBV29-1; clone size: -; D gene: -; J gene: TRBJ2-5; CDR3 DNA: TGCAGCGTTGATACGGGGACTCGGGGAGAGACCCAGTACTTC; CDR3 protein: CSVDTGTRGETQYF
V gene: TRBV4-1; clone size: -; D gene: -; J gene: TRBJ2-7; CDR3 DNA: TGCGCCAGCAGCCAAGACAGCCTAGCGTCCTCCTACGAGCAGTACTTC; CDR3 protein: CASSQDSLASSYEQYF
V gene: TRBV9; clone size: few; D gene: -; J gene: TRBJ2-3; CDR3 DNA: TGTGCCAGCAACCCTGGGGACCTAGATACGCAGTATTTT; CDR3 protein: CASNPGDLDTQYF
V gene: TRBV9; clone size: -; D gene: -; J gene: TRBJ2-7; CDR3 DNA: TGTGCCAGCAGCCCCGAGGGGGGGGCGAAGCAGTACTTC; CDR3 protein: CASSPEGGAKQYF
V gene: TRBV10-3; clone size: -; D gene: -; J gene: TRBJ2-7; CDR3 DNA: TGTGCCACCACGACAGCCTCCTACGAGCAGTACTTC; CDR3 protein: CATTTASYEQYF
V gene: TRBV5-1; clone size: -; D gene: -; J gene: TRBJ2-7; CDR3 DNA: TGCGCCAGCACCCCCTACCTGGGGGGCGAGCAGTACTTC; CDR3 protein: CASTPYLGGEQYF
V gene: TRBV5-1; clone size: -; D gene: -; J gene: TRBJ1-1; CDR3 DNA: TGCGCCAGCAGCTTATCAGTGAACACTGAAGCTTTCTTT; CDR3 protein: CASSLSVNTEAFF
V gene: TRBV9; clone size: -; D gene: -; J gene: TRBJ2-3; CDR3 DNA: TGTGCCAGCAGCGCCTCTGCCGTTTGGGGGGGCAGCACAGATACGCAGTATTTT; CDR3 protein: CASSASAVWGGSTDTQYF
V gene: TRBV28; clone size: -; D gene: TRBD1; J gene: TRBJ2-7; CDR3 DNA: TGTGCCAGCAGCGGATGGACAGGCGCCTCCTACGAGCAGTACTTC; CDR3 protein: CASSGWTGASYEQYF
V gene: TRBV4-2; clone size: -; D gene: TRBD1; J gene: TRBJ1-2; CDR3 DNA: TGTGCCAGCAGCCAAGATGTGGCAGGGGGCGCGGGCTATGGCTACACCTTC; CDR3 protein: CASSQDVAGGAGYGYTF
V gene: TRBV4-3; clone size: -; D gene: TRBD2; J gene: TRBJ2-1; CDR3 DNA: TGCGCCAGCAGCCAAGGAAATGTCCTAGCGGGGGGGGGTGAGCAGTTCTTC; CDR3 protein: CASSQGNVLAGGGEQFF
V gene: TRBV15; clone size: -; D gene: -; J gene: TRBJ2-7; CDR3 DNA: TGTGCCACCCGGCGACGGGGTGGCTACGAGCAGTACTTC; CDR3 protein: CATRRRGGYEQYF
V gene: TRBV5-6; clone size: -; D gene: -; J gene: TRBJ1-2; CDR3 DNA: TGTGCCAGCAGCTATCCCGACAGTAACTATGGCTACACCTTC; CDR3 protein: CASSYPDSNYGYTF
V gene: TRBV1; clone size: -; D gene: -; J gene: TRBJ2-1; CDR3 DNA: TGCACCAGCAGCCAAGGAGTCCGGGTAGTGATCTCCTACAATGAGCAGTTCTTC; CDR3 protein: CTSSQGVRVVISYNEQFF
V gene: TRBV9; clone size: once; D gene: -; J gene: TRBJ2-7; CDR3 DNA: TGTGCCAGCAGCGTATCCACCCGCGCGGGAACCTACGAGCAGTACTTC; CDR3 protein: CASSVSTRAGTYEQYF
V gene: TRBV6-6; clone size: -; D gene: -; J gene: TRBJ2-1; CDR3 DNA: TGTGCCAGCAGTTACGTTAGGGCCTACAATGAGCAGTTCTTC; CDR3 protein: CASSYVRAYNEQFF
V gene: TRBV13; clone size: few; D gene: TRBD1; J gene: TRBJ2-1; CDR3 DNA: TGTGCCAGCAGCTTATTTCAGGGGGATGGGTACAATGAGCAGTTCTTC; CDR3 protein: CASSLFQGDGYNEQFF
V gene: TRBV27; clone size: -; D gene: TRBD1; J gene: TRBJ2-1; CDR3 DNA: TGTGCCAGCAGTGTCCGGGACAGGTACAATGAGCAGTTCTTC; CDR3 protein: CASSVRDRYNEQFF
V gene: TRBV30; clone size: -; D gene: -; J gene: TRBJ1-3; CDR3 DNA: TGTGCCTGGAGTGTCGCCCTGCCGAACACCATATATTTT; CDR3 protein: CAWSVALPNTIYF
V gene: TRBV28; clone size: -; D gene: -; J gene: TRBJ1-4; CDR3 DNA: TGTGCCAGCAGTTTATCTCGGTCTGGGGGACCGGGGGAAAAACTGTTTTTT; CDR3 protein: CASSLSRSGGPGEKLFF
V gene: TRBV7-6; clone size: once; D gene: TRBD1; J gene: TRBJ2-1; CDR3 DNA: TGTGCCAGCAGCTTAAGACAGGGGGGCAATGAGCAGTTCTTC; CDR3 protein: CASSLRQGGNEQFF
V gene: TRBV5-5; clone size: -; D gene: -; J gene: TRBJ2-7; CDR3 DNA: TGTGCCAGCAGCCCAGGACAGGAGGGGACTGGCGAGCAGTACTTC; CDR3 protein: CASSPGQEGTGEQYF
V gene: TRBV11-2; clone size: -; D gene: -; J gene: TRBJ2-5; CDR3 DNA: TGTGCCAGCAGCTTAGTGGGGGGGCGCGCCGAGACCCAGTACTTC; CDR3 protein: CASSLVGGRAETQYF
V gene: TRBV6-5; clone size: -; D gene: -; J gene: TRBJ2-1; CDR3 DNA: TGTGCCAGCCGGACAGTCCCATTGTGGTTCTTC; CDR3 protein: CASRTVPLWFF
V gene: TRBV27; clone size: -; D gene: -; J gene: TRBJ2-5; CDR3 DNA: TGTGCCAGCAGTTGGGATGGTGAGACCCAGTACTTC; CDR3 protein: CASSWDGETQYF
V gene: TRBV7-6; clone size: -; D gene: TRBD2; J gene: TRBJ2-1; CDR3 DNA: TGTGCCAGCAGCTTGTTGGCTAGCGGAGCCATTTACAATGAGCAGTTCTTC; CDR3 protein: CASSLLASGAIYNEQFF
V gene: TRBV13; clone size: -; D gene: -; J gene: TRBJ2-7; CDR3 DNA: TGTGCCAGCAGCTTAGGAGGGTCTAGGCTTGGGCAGTACTTC; CDR3 protein: CASSLGGSRLGQYF
V gene: TRBV28; clone size: -; D gene: -; J gene: TRBJ2-5; CDR3 DNA: TGTGCCAGCAGCCACGTTGGGCAGGACGCACAAGAGACCCAGTACTTC; CDR3 protein: CASSHVGQDAQETQYF
V gene: TRBV10-1; clone size: once; D gene: TRBD1; J gene: TRBJ1-2; CDR3 DNA: TGCGCCAGCAGTGAGAGACAGGGTGTCGGTGGCTACACCTTC; CDR3 protein: CASSERQGVGGYTF
V gene: TRBV7-9; clone size: once; D gene: TRBD1; J gene: TRBJ2-7; CDR3 DNA: TGTGCCAGCAGCCTCCGGGACAGGCCCTTTGAGCAGTACTTC; CDR3 protein: CASSLRDRPFEQYF
V gene: TRBV28; clone size: -; D gene: TRBD1; J gene: TRBJ1-1; CDR3 DNA: TGTGCCAGCAGCTCCGTCGACAGGGGTACTGAAGCTTTCTTT; CDR3 protein: CASSSVDRGTEAFF
V gene: TRBV27; clone size: -; D gene: TRBD2; J gene: TRBJ2-3; CDR3 DNA: TGTGCCAGCAGTCAGTATAGCGGGGGAGCAGATACGCAGTATTTT; CDR3 protein: CASSQYSGGADTQYF
V gene: TRBV5-1; clone size: -; D gene: -; J gene: TRBJ2-5; CDR3 DNA: TGCGCCAGCAGCTTGGAAAGTCACCGTTACCAAGAGACCCAGTACTTC; CDR3 protein: CASSLESHRYQETQYF
V gene: TRBV11-2; clone size: -; D gene: TRBD2; J gene: TRBJ2-7; CDR3 DNA: TGTGCCAGCAGCTTCTGGGCTAGCGGCACCTCCTACGAGCAGTACTTC; CDR3 protein: CASSFWASGTSYEQYF
V gene: TRBV7-8; clone size: -; D gene: -; J gene: TRBJ1-2; CDR3 DNA: TGTGCCAGCAGCTTAGGGCGGGGCCCAGGGAATCCCCTCTATGGCTACACCTTC; CDR3 protein: CASSLGRGPGNPLYGYTF
V gene: TRBV7-7; clone size: -; D gene: TRBD1; J gene: TRBJ2-7; CDR3 DNA: TGTGCTAGCAGCTTAGAACAGGGGAACTCCTACGAGCAGTACTTC; CDR3 protein: CASSLEQGNSYEQYF
V gene: TRBV6-5; clone size: -; D gene: TRBD2; J gene: TRBJ2-3; CDR3 DNA: TGTGCCAGCACCACGGGACTAGCGGGAACAGATACGCAGTATTTT; CDR3 protein: CASTTGLAGTDTQYF